Listed here are 29 T cell receptor beta chains from one sample, sequenced in a study of blood T cell repertoires in COVID-19. Profiling relied on immunoSEQ multiplex PCR, and the TCRdb table lists in-frame clones only, not all of them. The sample has 330,000 or so clones; 92% are singletons. Sequences were obtained from PBMCs or T cells enriched from blood (not recorded which). These TCRs come from a woman in her twenties or thirties who had recovered from COVID-19.

V is TRBV11-2 and J is TRBJ2-1, with 8 positions matching TRBD2. The CDR3 covers 15 residues. Germline values: CDR1 SGHAT, CDR2 FQNNGV. V trimming: 2 bases; J trimming: 6 bases; junction bases outside the gene matches: 6. The CDR3 DNA sequence: TGTGCCAGCAGCTTATGGTCAGCGGGGGTCAATGAGCAGTTCTTC. Translated, it gives CASSLWSAGVNEQFF.

The chain is built from TRBV27 and TRBJ2-7; D may be TRBD2 (7 bases). The CDR3 runs to 15 residues. Germline V gene lookup returns CDR1 MNHEY and CDR2 SMNVEV (reference sequence). Trimming cost V 6 bases and J 1 base, with 16 bases left between them. This CDR3 is CASRAGAHGSYEQYF. The DNA of the CDR3 is TGTGCCAGCAGGGCGGGGGCCCATGGATCCTACGAGCAGTACTTC.

The V and J genes are TRBV4-3 and TRBJ2-5; 7 positions agree with TRBD2. The V segment lost 1 base and the J segment 1 base; nucleotides outside the gene matches: 3. The CDR3 length is 15 residues. CDR1 and CDR2 (germline): LGHNA, YSLEER. CDR3 sequence (DNA): TGCGCCAGCAGCCAAGGGACTAGGGGCCAAGAGACCCAGTACTTC. It translates to CASSQGTRGQETQYF.

This clone was counted only a few times. The genes are TRBV9 and TRBJ2-7; D remains unclear. With 0 bases removed from V and 0 bases from J, the gap between germline ends came to 10 bases. This CDR3 comprises 15 residues. Germline V gene data show CDR1 as SGDLS and CDR2 as YYNGEE. CDR3 DNA sequence: TGTGCCAGCAGCGTAGGCGGATCGTTCTCCTACGAGCAGTACTTC. Its protein is CASSVGGSFSYEQYF.

This chain joins TRBV7-2 and TRBJ1-1, with D perhaps TRBD1 (6 bases). The V and J ends lost 3 bases and 1 base respectively, with 6 bases between them. Looked up from germline, CDR1 is SGHTA and CDR2 is FQGNSA. This CDR3 contains 13 residues. This CDR3 reads CASSLTGNTEAFF. Written as DNA, the CDR3 is TGTGCCAGCAGCTTGACAGGGAACACTGAAGCTTTCTTT. The full variable domain, with the rest looked up from reference TRBV7-2 and TRBJ1-1, is GAGVSQSPSNKVTEKGKDVELRCDPISGHTALYWYRQSLGQGLEFLIYFQGNSAPDKSGLPSDRFSAERTGGSVSTLTIQRTQQEDSAVYLCASSLTGNTEAFFGQGTRLTVV.

There are a few counts of this clone. The chain links TRBV6-2 or TRBV6-3 to TRBJ1-4; a possible D gene is TRBD1 (5 bases). Trimming shortened V by 5 bases and J by 3 bases, and 13 bases separated the two germline ends. The CDR3 spans 15 residues. In germline, CDR1 is MNHEY, CDR2 SVGEGT. CDR3 DNA: TGTGCCAGCAGTAGACTCGGGGGACCTAATGAAAAACTGTTTTTT. Amino acids: CASSRLGGPNEKLFF.

V gene TRBV11-2 combines with J gene TRBJ2-1; TRBD1 agrees at 8 bases. This CDR3 comprises 14 residues. Germline lookup yields CDR1 SGHAT and CDR2 FQNNGV. V shed 4 bases and J 8 bases; nucleotides not matched to a gene: 7. CDR3 in DNA: TGTGCCAGCAGCTCTACGCCAGGGGGCGATGAGCAGTTCTTC. Translation gives CASSSTPGGDEQFF. The variable domain in full, with the rest retrieved from reference TRBV11-2 and TRBJ2-1, is EAGVAQSPRYKIIEKRQSVAFWCNPISGHATLYWYQQILGQGPKLLIQFQNNGVVDDSQLPKDRFSAERLKGVDSTLKIQPAKLEDSAVYLCASSSTPGGDEQFFGPGTRLTVL.

The chain is built from TRBV25-1 and TRBJ2-2; 10 bases match TRBD2. CDR3 length: 14 amino acids. The germline gives CDR1 MGHDK, CDR2 SYGVNS. The V segment lost 6 bases and the J segment 4 bases; nucleotides outside the gene matches: 2. CDR3 residues: CASRAGGLTGELFF. CDR3 nucleotides: TGTGCCAGCAGAGCGGGAGGGCTCACCGGGGAGCTGTTTTTT.

The chain is built from TRBV15 and TRBJ1-5; D is possibly TRBD1 (6 bases). The ends were cut back, 6 bases at V and 9 bases at J, with 15 bases in the middle. CDR1 and CDR2 (germline): LNHNV, YYDKDF (reference sequence). This CDR3 is built from 13 residues. The CDR3 spells CATREDRWGPQHF. The CDR3 DNA reads TGTGCCACCAGAGAAGACAGGTGGGGGCCCCAGCATTTT.

CDR3 amino acids: CASSSGTGPGYTF. CDR3 nucleotides: TGTGCCAGCTCTTCCGGGACAGGCCCCGGCTACACCTTC. This chain joins TRBV18 and TRBJ1-2; TRBD1 agrees at 8 bases. J gave up 8 bases and V 6 bases, and 8 bases lay outside the gene matches. This CDR3 comprises 13 residues. Germline assignment: CDR1 KGHSH and CDR2 LQKENI.

The chain joins TRBV11-2 to TRBJ2-7; D gene ambiguous. V shed 2 bases and J shed 0 bases, with 8 bases lying between them. The V gene's germline CDR1 is SGHAT and CDR2 FQNNGV. This CDR3 region has 14 residues. CDR3 sequence reads: CASSLFGSSYEQYF. In DNA, the CDR3 is TGTGCCAGCAGCTTATTCGGTAGCTCCTACGAGCAGTACTTC.

The chain combines TRBV7-3 with TRBJ2-2; the D gene is possibly TRBD2 (6 bases). CDR1 SGHTA and CDR2 FQGTGA come from the germline V gene. Trimming left V 6 bases short and J 1 base short, with 9 bases between. This CDR3 has 14 amino acids. CDR3 loop: CASSSGVNTGELFF. In DNA, the CDR3 is TGTGCCAGCAGTTCGGGGGTGAACACCGGGGAGCTGTTTTTT.

The rearrangement uses TRBV10-3 and TRBJ1-3; possibly TRBD1 for D (6 bases). The germline CDR1 and CDR2 sequences are ENHRY and SYGVKD. The V gene lost 8 bases and the J gene lost 0 bases, with 11 bases spanning the gap. The CDR3 extends over 14 amino acids. The CDR3 DNA reads TGTGCCATCCGGGACAACCTCTCTGGAAACACCATATATTTT. Amino acids: CAIRDNLSGNTIYF.

The chain couples TRBV29-1 to TRBJ2-7; 9 bases map to TRBD2. Germline values: CDR1 SQVTM, CDR2 ANQGSEA. This CDR3 is 12 amino acids long. After removal of 7 bases from V and 5 bases from J, the junction contained 6 bases not matched to a gene. CDR3 loop: CSGLREGHEQYF. The CDR3, as DNA: TGCAGCGGGCTGCGGGAGGGCCACGAGCAGTACTTC.

The gene calls are TRBV15 and TRBJ2-3, with a weak D call TRBD2 (6 bases). Between the trimmed V and J ends, which lost 0 bases and 0 bases, there was a span of 10 bases. This CDR3 has 16 residues. Germline assignment: CDR1 LNHNV and CDR2 YYDKDF (reference sequence). The CDR3 DNA reads TGTGCCACCAGCAGAGATGGGAGGAAAAGCACAGATACGCAGTATTTT. It specifies CATSRDGRKSTDTQYF.

The J gene is TRBJ2-5, the V gene TRBV11-1; D is unclear. V was pared by 1 base and J by 5 bases, with 5 bases between. Germline V gene data show CDR1 as SGHAT and CDR2 as FQDESV (reference sequence). This CDR3 contains 12 residues. This chain's CDR3 is CASSLGAETQYF. For the CDR3, the DNA is TGTGCCAGCAGCTTAGGAGCGGAGACCCAGTACTTC.

The chain links TRBV7-2 to TRBJ1-1; a weak D match, TRBD1 (5 bases). The CDR3 length is 13 residues. CDR1 and CDR2 from the germline V gene are SGHTA and FQGNSA. V was trimmed by 5 bases and J by 1 base, leaving 8 bases between them. This CDR3 is CASSPGQNTEAFF. The CDR3 DNA reads as TGTGCCAGCAGCCCCGGACAGAACACTGAAGCTTTCTTT.

The chain is built from TRBV4-1 and TRBJ1-2, with D tentatively TRBD1 (5 bases). The germline CDR1 and CDR2 sequences are MGHRA and YSYEKL. V was pared by 7 bases and J by 8 bases, with 17 bases between. This CDR3 has 13 residues. CDR3 nucleotides: TGCGCCAGCACCAACAACGGGGGTCTAGGCTACACCTTC. Protein sequence: CASTNNGGLGYTF.

The V and J genes are TRBV7-5 and TRBJ2-4; TRBD1, the table's D call, was not compared with the DNA. TRBV7-5 is shown as a pseudogene. The CDR3 length is 15 residues. As DNA, the CDR3 is TGTGCCAGAAGCGCCCCGACAGGTACCAAAAACATTCAGTACTTC. This sequence encodes CARSAPTGTKNIQYF.

V is TRBV18 and J is TRBJ1-1, with a tentative D call TRBD1 (6 bases). V dropped 4 bases and J dropped 2 bases, with 8 bases sitting between them. The CDR3 runs 13 residues. CDR1 is KGHSH and CDR2 is LQKENI in the germline V gene. DNA for the CDR3: TGTGCCAGCTCACAGGACAGTAACACTGAAGCTTTCTTT. The encoded protein is CASSQDSNTEAFF.

The V and J genes are TRBV18 and TRBJ1-6, with D possibly matching TRBD1 (5 bases). This CDR3 region has 14 residues. In germline, CDR1 is KGHSH, CDR2 LQKENI. Trimming removed 3 bases from V and 7 bases from J, with 10 bases in between. CDR3: CASSPDRGNSPLHF. CDR3 in DNA: TGTGCCAGCTCACCTGACAGAGGCAATTCACCCCTCCACTTT. The full variable domain, its missing parts supplied by reference TRBV18 and TRBJ1-6, is NAGVMQNPRHLVRRRGQEARLRCSPMKGHSHVYWYRQLPEEGLKFMVYLQKENIIDESGMPKERFSAEFPKEGPSILRIQQVVRGDSAAYFCASSPDRGNSPLHFGNGTRLTVT.

In its sample, this clone was seen a few times. This chain links TRBV28 with TRBJ1-5; 9 bases agree with TRBD1. The V and J ends lost 11 bases and 4 bases, in that order; junction bases with no gene match: 3. This CDR3 spans 12 amino acids. Germline V gene sequence: CDR1 MDHEN, CDR2 SYDVKM. CDR3 in DNA: TGTGCCGGTGGGACAGGGAATCAGCCCCAGCATTTT. This gives the protein CAGGTGNQPQHF.

The gene calls are TRBV10-3 and TRBJ1-4; D perhaps matches TRBD1 (5 bases). Germline CDR1 is ENHRY and CDR2 is SYGVKD. Trimming took 2 bases from V and 8 from J, leaving 15 bases between them. CDR3 length: 15 residues. CDR3: CAISEESGVGEKLFF. The CDR3 DNA follows: TGTGCCATCAGTGAGGAATCGGGGGTTGGGGAAAAACTGTTTTTT.

This chain uses TRBV9 with TRBJ2-2, with TRBD2 as a possible D gene (6 bases). CDR3 size: 17 residues. Germline CDR1 SGDLS, CDR2 YYNGEE. V gave up 4 bases and J gave up 4 bases, with 20 bases separating them. The CDR3 loop reads CASSTRGAGSGTGELFF. CDR3 coding DNA: TGTGCCAGCAGCACCCGCGGGGCGGGATCGGGCACCGGGGAGCTGTTTTTT.

The V gene is TRBV28, the J gene TRBJ1-4; possibly TRBD1 for D (5 bases). The CDR3 contains 15 residues. In germline, CDR1 is MDHEN, CDR2 SYDVKM. V was pared by 3 bases and J by 6 bases, with 14 bases between. This chain's CDR3 is CASSFGVWGDEKLFF. The CDR3 bases are TGTGCCAGCAGTTTTGGAGTATGGGGCGATGAAAAACTGTTTTTT. Full variable domain (remainder filled in from reference TRBV28 and TRBJ1-4): DVKVTQSSRYLVKRTGEKVFLECVQDMDHENMFWYRQDPGLGLRLIYFSYDVKMKEKGDIPEGYSVSREKKERFSLILESASTNQTSMYLCASSFGVWGDEKLFFGSGTQLSVL.

The chain employs TRBV6-5 and TRBJ2-2; 9 bases are a match to TRBD1. The CDR3 loop spans 14 amino acids. J gave up 9 bases and V 6 bases, and 8 bases lay outside the gene matches. Germline V gene data show CDR1 as MNHEY and CDR2 as SVGAGI. The chain's CDR3 is CASRTTGGVRELFF. The CDR3 bases are TGTGCCAGCAGAACAACAGGGGGCGTTCGGGAGCTGTTTTTT.

This chain connects TRBV7-9 to TRBJ2-7, with 9 bases aligning to TRBD1. V lost 4 bases and J lost 4; bases outside the gene matches: 5. This CDR3 has 14 residues. The germline V gene has CDR1 SEHNR and CDR2 FQNEAQ (reference sequence). The CDR3 reads CASSSGTGPYEQYF. CDR3 DNA: TGTGCCAGCAGCTCCGGGACAGGGCCTTACGAGCAGTACTTC.

J is TRBJ2-1 and V is TRBV7-6, with 11 bases aligning to TRBD2. Germline CDR1 reads SGHVS; CDR2 reads FNYEAQ. The J segment lost 12 bases and the V segment lost 2 bases, leaving 15 bases of the junction unmatched. This CDR3 region has 17 residues. CDR3 sequence (DNA): TGTGCCAGCAGCTTAAATAGGCCGGTGGGGCTAGCGGGGGGGCAGTTCTTC. Amino acid sequence: CASSLNRPVGLAGGQFF.

The J gene is TRBJ2-6, the V gene TRBV5-1; D is undetermined. CDR1 is SGHRS and CDR2 is YFSETQ in the germline V gene. The CDR3 runs 16 residues. V gave up 2 bases and J gave up 0 bases, with 9 bases separating them. CDR3 region: CASSLLQRSGANVLTF. The DNA for the CDR3 is TGCGCCAGCAGCTTACTACAACGCTCTGGGGCCAACGTCCTGACTTTC. The full variable domain, in which reference TRBV5-1 and TRBJ2-6 provide the parts outside the CDR3, is KAGVTQTPRYLIKTRGQQVTLSCSPISGHRSVSWYQQTPGQGLQFLFEYFSETQRNKGNFPGRFSGRQFSNSRSEMNVSTLELGDSALYLCASSLLQRSGANVLTFGAGSRLTVL.